This T cell receptor (beta chain) was sequenced for a study of blood T cell repertoires in COVID-19. Study-level information: Both acute and convalescent COVID-19 samples were obtained from the United States, Italy and Spain. T cells, B-cell-depleted T cells, or PBMCs supplied cDNA or gDNA.

Original handling: Reference gene primer amplification gave nucleated cell count estimates. Using immunoSEQ multiplex PCR, the repertoire was profiled, and TCRdb retains in-frame clones only, with some absent. D and trimming come from the DNA, and the V and J calls and clone size come from that table. The sample carries some 260,000 clones, about 70% recorded once. This clone has a handful of counts. The sample consisted of peripheral blood. The TCR sequence derives from a woman of 80 years or more with acute or convalescent COVID-19.

The CDR3 DNA reads as TGTGCCAGCAGTTATCACGGTGAAGCTTTCTTT. Translated: CASSYHGEAFF. The V call is TRBV6-5, the J call TRBJ1-1; D ambiguous. The germline CDR1 and CDR2 sequences are MNHEY and SVGAGI. This CDR3 contains 11 residues. With 3 bases removed from V and 7 bases from J, the gap between germline ends came to 6 bases.